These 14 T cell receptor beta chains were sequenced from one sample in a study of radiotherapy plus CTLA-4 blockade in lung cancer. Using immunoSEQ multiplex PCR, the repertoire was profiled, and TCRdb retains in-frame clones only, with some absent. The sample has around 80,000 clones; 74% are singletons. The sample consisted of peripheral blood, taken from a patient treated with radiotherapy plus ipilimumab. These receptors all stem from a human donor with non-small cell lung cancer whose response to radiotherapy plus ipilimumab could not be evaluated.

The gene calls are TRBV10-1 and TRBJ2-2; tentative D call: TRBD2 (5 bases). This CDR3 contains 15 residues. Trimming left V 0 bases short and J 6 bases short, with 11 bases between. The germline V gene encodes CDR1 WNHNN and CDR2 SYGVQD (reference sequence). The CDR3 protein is CASSESKGGPGELFF. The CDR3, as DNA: TGCGCCAGCAGTGAGTCGAAAGGAGGCCCCGGGGAGCTGTTTTTT.

DNA of the CDR3: TGCGCCAGCAGCCAATCTAGCGGGGAGTACGAGCAGTACTTC. This sequence encodes CASSQSSGEYEQYF. This chain connects TRBV4-3 to TRBJ2-5, with 9 bases identical to TRBD2. The closer fit of TRBJ2-7 to the DNA end suggests the J call may be wrong. There are 14 residues in the CDR3. In germline, CDR1 is LGHNA, CDR2 YSLEER.

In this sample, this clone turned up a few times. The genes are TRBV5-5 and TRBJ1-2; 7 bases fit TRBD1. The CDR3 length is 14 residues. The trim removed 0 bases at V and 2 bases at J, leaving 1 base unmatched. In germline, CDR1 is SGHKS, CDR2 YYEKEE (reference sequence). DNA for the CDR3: TGTGCCAGCAGCTTGGAGGGACAGAACTATGGCTACACCTTC. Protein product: CASSLEGQNYGYTF.

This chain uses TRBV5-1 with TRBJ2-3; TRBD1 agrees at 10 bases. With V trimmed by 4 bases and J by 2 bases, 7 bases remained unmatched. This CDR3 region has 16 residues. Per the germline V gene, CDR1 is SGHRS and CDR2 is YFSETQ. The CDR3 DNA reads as TGCGCCAGCAGCACCGGGACAGGGGCCTTCACAGATACGCAGTATTTT. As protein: CASSTGTGAFTDTQYF.

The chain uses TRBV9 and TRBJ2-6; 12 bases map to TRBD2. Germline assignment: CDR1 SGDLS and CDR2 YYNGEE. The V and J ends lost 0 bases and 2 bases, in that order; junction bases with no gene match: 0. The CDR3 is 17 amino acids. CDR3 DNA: TGTGCCAGCAGCGTAGGGACTAGCGGGGCTGGGGCCAACGTCCTGACTTTC. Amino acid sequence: CASSVGTSGAGANVLTF.

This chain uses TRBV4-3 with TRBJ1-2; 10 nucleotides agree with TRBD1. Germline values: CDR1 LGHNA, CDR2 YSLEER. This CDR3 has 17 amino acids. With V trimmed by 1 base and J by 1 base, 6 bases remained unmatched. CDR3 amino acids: CASSQGPDRGYNYGYTF. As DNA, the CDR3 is TGCGCCAGCAGCCAAGGACCGGACAGGGGGTATAACTATGGCTACACCTTC.

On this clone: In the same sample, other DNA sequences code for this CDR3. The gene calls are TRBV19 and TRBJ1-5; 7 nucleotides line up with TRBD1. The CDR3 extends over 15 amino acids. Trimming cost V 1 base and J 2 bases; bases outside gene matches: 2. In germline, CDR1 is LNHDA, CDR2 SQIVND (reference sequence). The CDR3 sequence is CASSIGQGGNQPQHF. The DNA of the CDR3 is TGTGCCAGTAGTATAGGTCAGGGGGGCAATCAGCCCCAGCATTTT.

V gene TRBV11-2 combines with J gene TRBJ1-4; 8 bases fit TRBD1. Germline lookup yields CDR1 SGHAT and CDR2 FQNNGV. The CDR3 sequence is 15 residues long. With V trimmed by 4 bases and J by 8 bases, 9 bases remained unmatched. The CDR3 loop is CASSSSTGVGEKLFF. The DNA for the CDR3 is TGTGCCAGCAGCTCCTCGACAGGGGTCGGAGAAAAACTGTTTTTT.

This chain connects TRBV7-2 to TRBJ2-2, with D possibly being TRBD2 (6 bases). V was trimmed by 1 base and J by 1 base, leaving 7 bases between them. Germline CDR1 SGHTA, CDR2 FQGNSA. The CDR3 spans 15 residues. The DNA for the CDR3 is TGTGCCAGCAGCTTAGGGCGGGGGAACACCGGGGAGCTGTTTTTT. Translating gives CASSLGRGNTGELFF.

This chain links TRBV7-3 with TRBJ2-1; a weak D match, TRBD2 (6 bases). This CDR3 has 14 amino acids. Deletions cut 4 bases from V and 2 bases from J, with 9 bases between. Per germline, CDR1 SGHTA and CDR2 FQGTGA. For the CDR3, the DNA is TGTGCCAGCAGCTCTGCTAGCGCCTACAATGAGCAGTTCTTC. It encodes CASSSASAYNEQFF. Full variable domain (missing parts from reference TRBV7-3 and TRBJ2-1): GAGVSQTPSNKVTEKGKYVELRCDPISGHTALYWYRQSLGQGPEFLIYFQGTGAADDSGLPNDRFFAVRPEGSVSTLKIQRTERGDSAVYLCASSSASAYNEQFFGPGTRLTVL.

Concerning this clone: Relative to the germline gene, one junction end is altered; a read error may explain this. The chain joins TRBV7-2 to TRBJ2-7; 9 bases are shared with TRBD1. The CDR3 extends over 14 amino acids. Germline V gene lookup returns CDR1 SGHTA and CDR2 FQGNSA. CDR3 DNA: TGTGCCAGCAGCGAGGACAGGGGTCGCGTGCTTCGCCACTTC. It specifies CASSEDRGRVLRHF.

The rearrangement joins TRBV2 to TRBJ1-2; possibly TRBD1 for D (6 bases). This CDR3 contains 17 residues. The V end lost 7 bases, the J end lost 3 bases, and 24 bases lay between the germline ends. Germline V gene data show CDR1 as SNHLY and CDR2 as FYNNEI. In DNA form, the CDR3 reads TGTGCCAGCATTGGTTCCCTAAGGCACAGGGAAGACTATGGCTACACCTTC. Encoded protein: CASIGSLRHREDYGYTF.

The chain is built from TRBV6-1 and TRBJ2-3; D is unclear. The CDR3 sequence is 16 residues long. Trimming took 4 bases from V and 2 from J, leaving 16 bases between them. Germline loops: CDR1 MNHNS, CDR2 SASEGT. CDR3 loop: CASSGRKLGFTDTQYF. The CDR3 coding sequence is TGTGCCAGCAGTGGGCGGAAGTTAGGATTCACAGATACGCAGTATTTT.

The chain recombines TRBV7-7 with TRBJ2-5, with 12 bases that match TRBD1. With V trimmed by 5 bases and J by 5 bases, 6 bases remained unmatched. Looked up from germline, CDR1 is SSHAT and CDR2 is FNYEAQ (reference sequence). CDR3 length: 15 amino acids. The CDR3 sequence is CASSMGQGAGETQYF. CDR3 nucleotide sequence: TGTGCCAGCAGCATGGGACAGGGGGCGGGGGAGACCCAGTACTTC.